Listed here are 27 T cell receptor beta chains from one sample, sequenced in a study of Ad26.COV2.S vaccination and SARS-CoV-2 variants. Treatment here: over 15 received Ad26.COV2.S at low or high dose, single or two shots; about 5 received placebo; per-sample allocation not given. The investigators took samples on day 63 after the first vaccine or placebo injection. The table came from immunoSEQ multiplex PCR; TCRdb's copy has only in-frame clones and leaves some out. Among around 450,000 clones listed, nearly 90% were seen once. The sequenced sample was peripheral blood, obtained in a trial of Ad26.COV2.S vaccine versus placebo. These receptors were collected from a person aged 18-65 years who received the Ad26.COV2.S COVID-19 vaccine or a placebo.

This chain uses TRBV5-1 with TRBJ1-2, with 9 bases aligning to TRBD1. The CDR3 is 17 amino acids. The germline V gene encodes CDR1 SGHRS and CDR2 YFSETQ. V was clipped by 4 bases and J by 3 bases; unmatched bases: 13. The CDR3, as DNA: TGCGCCAGCAGCCGGACCACCGACAGGGGGGGGCACTATGGCTACACCTTC. Translating gives CASSRTTDRGGHYGYTF.

This clone was counted once. The V gene is TRBV5-1, the J gene TRBJ2-7, with 10 bases that match TRBD2. The V and J ends lost 0 bases and 4 bases, in that order; junction bases with no gene match: 13. From germline, CDR1 is SGHRS and CDR2 YFSETQ. CDR3 length: 18 residues. The DNA for the CDR3 is TGCGCCAGCAGCTTGGAACCCCCACTAGCGGGGTCCCATTACGAGCAGTACTTC. As protein: CASSLEPPLAGSHYEQYF.

The chain combines TRBV5-6 with TRBJ2-1; TRBD2 agrees at 9 bases. With V trimmed by 2 bases and J by 4 bases, 4 bases remained unmatched. This CDR3 region has 15 residues. Germline V gene data show CDR1 as SGHDT and CDR2 as YYEEEE. For the CDR3, the DNA is TGTGCCAGCAGCTTTAGCGGGGGATCTTACAATGAGCAGTTCTTC. Protein sequence: CASSFSGGSYNEQFF.

This clone was seen a single time. The chain uses TRBV7-9 and TRBJ1-4; 9 bases align to TRBD1. The CDR3 is 14 residues long. Germline V gives CDR1 SEHNR, CDR2 FQNEAQ (reference sequence). With 8 bases clipped from V and 10 bases from J, the junction kept 11 bases outside the gene matches. CDR3: CASGYGDRAAKLFF. As DNA, the CDR3 is TGTGCCAGCGGATACGGGGACAGGGCTGCAAAACTGTTTTTT.

The gene calls are TRBV28 and TRBJ2-1, with TRBD1 matching 9 bases. V shed 7 bases and J 4 bases; nucleotides not matched to a gene: 8. This CDR3 is built from 15 residues. Germline V gene sequence: CDR1 MDHEN, CDR2 SYDVKM. CDR3 DNA sequence: TGTGCCAGCAACTACCGGGACAGGGTTTACAATGAGCAGTTCTTC. It specifies CASNYRDRVYNEQFF.

This clone was recorded only once. V gene TRBV5-1 combines with J gene TRBJ1-1; a possible D gene is TRBD1 (6 bases). Germline-derived CDR1 and CDR2 are SGHRS and YFSETQ. The V end was cut by 0 bases, the J end by 4 bases, with 13 bases between. This CDR3 contains 15 residues. The CDR3 is CASSLESGAGTEAFF. In DNA form, the CDR3 reads TGCGCCAGCAGCTTGGAATCGGGGGCTGGCACTGAAGCTTTCTTT.

The V and J genes are TRBV18 and TRBJ1-2; possible D gene TRBD1, 6 bases. V was pared by 4 bases and J by 10 bases, with 10 bases between. CDR3 length: 11 residues. Germline lookup yields CDR1 KGHSH and CDR2 LQKENI. CDR3 in DNA: TGTGCCAGCTCACAACAGGGTACCTACACCTTC. Translated, it gives CASSQQGTYTF.

V and J are TRBV15 and TRBJ2-1, with D unclear. Looked up from germline, CDR1 is LNHNV and CDR2 is YYDKDF (reference sequence). The CDR3 extends over 13 amino acids. Trimming took off 0 bases at V and 9 bases at J, with 9 bases between the two ends. The CDR3 DNA sequence: TGTGCCACCAGCAGAGACAATGGCGGTGAGCAGTTCTTC. This translates into CATSRDNGGEQFF.

This clone occurred a few times. This chain joins TRBV9 and TRBJ1-2; 12 nucleotides line up with TRBD1. The junction had 10 bases not matched to a gene; V was cut back by 3 bases and J by 4 bases. From germline, CDR1 is SGDLS and CDR2 YYNGEE. There are 17 residues in the CDR3. CDR3 region: CASSAGTGGEEGYGYTF. CDR3 DNA: TGTGCCAGCAGCGCTGGGACAGGGGGCGAGGAAGGCTATGGCTACACCTTC.

This clone was counted between two and nine times. The chain is built from TRBV19 and TRBJ2-1; TRBD1 or TRBD2 may be the D gene (5 bases each). V was clipped by 8 bases and J by 2 bases, with 10 bases between them. The germline V gene has CDR1 LNHDA and CDR2 SQIVND (reference sequence). The CDR3 has 13 residues. The CDR3 reads CASGDLTYNEQFF. The CDR3 DNA reads as TGTGCCAGTGGGGACCTTACCTACAATGAGCAGTTCTTC.

The chain has TRBV4-1 and TRBJ1-4; D not certain. Trimming took 4 bases from V and 11 from J, leaving 17 bases between them. The CDR3 runs to 14 residues. Germline loops: CDR1 MGHRA, CDR2 YSYEKL. The CDR3 nucleotides are TGCGCCAGCAGCCCCAGGACCCCGCTTGGCAAACTGTTTTTT. It specifies CASSPRTPLGKLFF.

This chain uses TRBV7-8 with TRBJ1-1; a possible D gene is TRBD1 (5 bases). This CDR3 is built from 13 residues. Germline CDR1 reads SGHVS; CDR2 reads FQNEAQ. V gave up 8 bases and J gave up 2 bases, with 12 bases separating them. The CDR3 sequence is CASGARFNTEAFF. CDR3 coding DNA: TGTGCCAGCGGGGCCAGGTTTAACACTGAAGCTTTCTTT.

This clone occurred once. V gene TRBV30 combines with J gene TRBJ1-3, with D possibly being TRBD1 (6 bases). Germline V gene data show CDR1 as GTSNPN and CDR2 as SVGIG (reference sequence). There are 12 residues in the CDR3. Trimming removed 2 bases from V and 16 bases from J, with 18 bases in between. Written as DNA, the CDR3 is TGTGCCTGGAGTAGGGGGGACCGCACATCGTATTTT. Translated, it gives CAWSRGDRTSYF.

The rearrangement links TRBV28 to TRBJ2-1; D remains unclear. Trimming stripped 5 bases from V and 7 bases from J, with 12 bases between. The CDR3 sequence is 13 residues long. Germline assignment: CDR1 MDHEN and CDR2 SYDVKM. CDR3 DNA sequence: TGTGCCAGCAGTATCCTACAGATTAATGAGCAGTTCTTC. Translated, it gives CASSILQINEQFF. Supplemented by reference TRBV28 and TRBJ2-1, the full variable domain reads DVKVTQSSRYLVKRTGEKVFLECVQDMDHENMFWYRQDPGLGLRLIYFSYDVKMKEKGDIPEGYSVSREKKERFSLILESASTNQTSMYLCASSILQINEQFFGPGTRLTVL.

This chain joins TRBV4-3 and TRBJ2-4; 14 bases are shared with TRBD2. The CDR3 runs 17 residues. Losses at the gene ends were 1 base for V and 9 bases for J; bases not matched to a gene: 8. The germline gives CDR1 LGHNA, CDR2 YSLEER. The CDR3 loop reads CASSQAGTSGGDGIQYF. The DNA of the CDR3 is TGCGCCAGCAGCCAAGCCGGGACTAGCGGGGGTGACGGCATTCAGTACTTC.

This clone is a singleton in its sample. The chain joins TRBV5-1 to TRBJ1-3; D gene ambiguous. The CDR3 is made up of 16 amino acids. V was pared by 0 bases and J by 0 bases, with 10 bases between. Germline V gene sequence: CDR1 SGHRS, CDR2 YFSETQ. Written as DNA, the CDR3 is TGCGCCAGCAGCTTGGTGGCCAGAAGCTCTGGAAACACCATATATTTT. Its translation is CASSLVARSSGNTIYF. Drawing the rest from reference TRBV5-1 and TRBJ1-3, the complete variable domain is KAGVTQTPRYLIKTRGQQVTLSCSPISGHRSVSWYQQTPGQGLQFLFEYFSETQRNKGNFPGRFSGRQFSNSRSEMNVSTLELGDSALYLCASSLVARSSGNTIYFGEGSWLTVV.

The chain combines TRBV10-2 with TRBJ1-3; D might be TRBD1 (5 bases). This CDR3 comprises 16 residues. Trimming cost V 3 bases and J 1 base, with 13 bases left between them. Per the germline V gene, CDR1 is WSHSY and CDR2 is SAAADI. The CDR3 DNA follows: TGCGCCAGCAGTGACCTCCCGAGGGGATCTGGAAACACCATATATTTT. Its protein product is CASSDLPRGSGNTIYF.

This chain joins TRBV3-1 (or the pseudogene TRBV3-2) and TRBJ1-1, with a possible D match to TRBD1 (5 bases). Trimming removed 5 bases from V and 3 bases from J, with 13 bases in between. Germline V gene sequence: CDR1 LGHDT, CDR2 YNNKEL (reference sequence). The CDR3 runs to 14 residues. CDR3 region: CASSWGLGDTEAFF. The DNA for the CDR3 is TGTGCCAGCAGCTGGGGCCTCGGGGACACTGAAGCTTTCTTT.

This sequence joins TRBV29-1 and TRBJ1-1; the D gene is possibly TRBD1 (6 bases). Looked up from germline, CDR1 is SQVTM and CDR2 is ANQGSEA. This CDR3 contains 13 residues. Deletions cut 7 bases from V and 1 base from J, with 13 bases between. The CDR3: CSGLDSSNTEAFF. CDR3 bases: TGCAGCGGCCTGGACAGCTCGAACACTGAAGCTTTCTTT.

The CDR3 bases are TGTGCCAGCAGCTTATCGAGACTAGCGGGTATCACTGTCTCCTACGAGCAGTACGTC. Its translation: CASSLSRLAGITVSYEQYV. This rearrangement joins TRBV7-9 to TRBJ2-7; 10 bases align to TRBD2. V was clipped by 2 bases and J by 0 bases; unmatched bases: 13. Germline assignment: CDR1 SEHNR and CDR2 FQNEAQ (reference sequence). The CDR3 totals 19 residues.

The chain employs TRBV18 and TRBJ1-4, with TRBD1 as a possible D gene (5 bases). Germline lookup yields CDR1 KGHSH and CDR2 LQKENI. V lost 1 base and J 7 bases, leaving 10 bases between the germline ends. There are 14 residues in the CDR3. The CDR3 DNA reads as TGTGCCAGCTCACCACGGGGGGGGAGTGAAAAACTGTTTTTT. This translates into CASSPRGGSEKLFF. The variable domain in full, completed from reference TRBV18 and TRBJ1-4, reads NAGVMQNPRHLVRRRGQEARLRCSPMKGHSHVYWYRQLPEEGLKFMVYLQKENIIDESGMPKERFSAEFPKEGPSILRIQQVVRGDSAAYFCASSPRGGSEKLFFGSGTQLSVL.

J is TRBJ1-4 and V is TRBV7-2; unclear D gene. Germline V gene data show CDR1 as SGHTA and CDR2 as FQGNSA. The CDR3 is 12 amino acids. V gave up 2 bases and J gave up 13 bases, with 11 bases separating them. The CDR3 DNA sequence: TGTGCCAGCAGCTTATTCGGACTGGCACTGTTTTTT. Residues: CASSLFGLALFF.

The chain is built from TRBV5-1 and TRBJ2-1; D is perhaps TRBD1 (6 bases). The CDR3 consists of 14 residues. V lost 2 bases to trimming and J lost 8 bases, with 14 bases between them. CDR1 and CDR2 from the germline V gene are SGHRS and YFSETQ. DNA for the CDR3: TGCGCCAGCAGCTTACAGGGCCCATTAGATGAGCAGTTCTTC. It yields the protein CASSLQGPLDEQFF. Filled out from reference TRBV5-1 and TRBJ2-1, the complete variable domain reads KAGVTQTPRYLIKTRGQQVTLSCSPISGHRSVSWYQQTPGQGLQFLFEYFSETQRNKGNFPGRFSGRQFSNSRSEMNVSTLELGDSALYLCASSLQGPLDEQFFGPGTRLTVL.

The V gene is TRBV27, the J gene TRBJ1-5; D is unclear. The CDR3 length is 14 residues. Trimming left V 3 bases short and J 0 bases short, with 6 bases between. Germline CDR1 is MNHEY and CDR2 is SMNVEV (reference sequence). The CDR3 loop reads CASSFWGSNQPQHF. The CDR3 bases are TGTGCCAGCAGTTTTTGGGGTAGCAATCAGCCCCAGCATTTT.

The CDR3 sequence: CASSPLLRAKNIQYF. In DNA, the CDR3 is TGTGCCAGTAGTCCTTTATTACGAGCCAAAAACATTCAGTACTTC. This chain uses TRBV19 with TRBJ2-4, with D unresolved. Germline V lookup: CDR1 LNHDA, CDR2 SQIVND (reference sequence). With 5 bases removed from V and 0 bases from J, the gap between germline ends came to 11 bases. The CDR3 is 15 amino acids.

The V and J genes are TRBV27 and TRBJ2-7; D is uncertain. The CDR3 spans 14 residues. The germline V and J ends were trimmed by 5 bases and 3 bases, with 14 bases remaining between them. The V gene's germline CDR1 is MNHEY and CDR2 SMNVEV (reference sequence). The DNA of the CDR3 is TGTGCCAGCAGTAGACCCGGGCTCAACTACGAGCAGTACTTC. Its translation is CASSRPGLNYEQYF.

The V gene is TRBV7-3, the J gene TRBJ2-1; unclear D gene. Deletions cut 2 bases from V and 9 bases from J, with 14 bases between. Germline V gene lookup returns CDR1 SGHTA and CDR2 FQGTGA. There are 14 residues in the CDR3. The CDR3 loop reads CASSLGSTALEQFF. Written as DNA, the CDR3 is TGTGCCAGCAGCTTAGGCTCGACCGCACTTGAGCAGTTCTTC.